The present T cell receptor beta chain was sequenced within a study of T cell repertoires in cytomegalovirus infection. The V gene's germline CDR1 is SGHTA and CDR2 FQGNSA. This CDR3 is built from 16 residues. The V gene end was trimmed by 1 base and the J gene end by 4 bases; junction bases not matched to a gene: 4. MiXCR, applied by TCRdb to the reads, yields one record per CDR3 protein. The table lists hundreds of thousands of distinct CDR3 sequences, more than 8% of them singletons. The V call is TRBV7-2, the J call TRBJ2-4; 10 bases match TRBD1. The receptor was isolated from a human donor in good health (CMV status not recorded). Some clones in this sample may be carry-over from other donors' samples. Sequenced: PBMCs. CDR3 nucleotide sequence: TGTGCCAGCAGCTTAGTAGGGGACAGGGGTAAAAACATTCAGTACTTC. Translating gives CASSLVGDRGKNIQYF.